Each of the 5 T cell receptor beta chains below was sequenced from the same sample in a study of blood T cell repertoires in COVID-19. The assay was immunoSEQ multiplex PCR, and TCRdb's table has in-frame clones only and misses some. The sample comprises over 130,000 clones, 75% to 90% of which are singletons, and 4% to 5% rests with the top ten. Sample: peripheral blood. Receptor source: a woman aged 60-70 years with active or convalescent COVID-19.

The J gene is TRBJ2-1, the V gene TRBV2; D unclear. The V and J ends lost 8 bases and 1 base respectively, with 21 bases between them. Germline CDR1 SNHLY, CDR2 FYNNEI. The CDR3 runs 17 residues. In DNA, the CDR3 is TGTGCCAGCTCTGACCCAGGTTTCTCCAGTTCCTACAATGAGCAGTTCTTC. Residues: CASSDPGFSSSYNEQFF.

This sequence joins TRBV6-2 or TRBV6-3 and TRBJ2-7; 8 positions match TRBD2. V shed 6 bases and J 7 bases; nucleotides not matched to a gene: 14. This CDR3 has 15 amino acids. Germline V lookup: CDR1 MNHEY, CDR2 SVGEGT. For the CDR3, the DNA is TGTGCCAGCAGCCGGTTAGCGGGGCCCACTGATGAGCAGTACTTC. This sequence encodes CASSRLAGPTDEQYF.

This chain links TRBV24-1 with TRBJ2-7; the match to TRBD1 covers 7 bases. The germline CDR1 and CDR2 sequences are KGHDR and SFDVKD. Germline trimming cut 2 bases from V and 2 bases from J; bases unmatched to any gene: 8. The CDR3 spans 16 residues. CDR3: CATSDSTGNGAYEQYF. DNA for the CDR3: TGTGCCACCAGTGATTCGACAGGGAATGGCGCCTACGAGCAGTACTTC.

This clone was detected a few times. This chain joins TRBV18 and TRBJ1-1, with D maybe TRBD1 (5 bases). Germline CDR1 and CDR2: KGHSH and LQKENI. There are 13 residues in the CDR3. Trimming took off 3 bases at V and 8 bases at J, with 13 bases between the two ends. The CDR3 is CASSPGRVEEAFF. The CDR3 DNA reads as TGTGCCAGCTCACCGGGCAGGGTGGAGGAAGCTTTCTTT.

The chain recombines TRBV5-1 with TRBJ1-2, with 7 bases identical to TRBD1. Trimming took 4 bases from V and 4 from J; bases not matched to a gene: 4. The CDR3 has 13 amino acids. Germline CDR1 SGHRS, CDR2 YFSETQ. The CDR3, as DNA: TGCGCCAGCAGCGCGGACAGGAGCTATGGCTACACCTTC. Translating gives CASSADRSYGYTF.